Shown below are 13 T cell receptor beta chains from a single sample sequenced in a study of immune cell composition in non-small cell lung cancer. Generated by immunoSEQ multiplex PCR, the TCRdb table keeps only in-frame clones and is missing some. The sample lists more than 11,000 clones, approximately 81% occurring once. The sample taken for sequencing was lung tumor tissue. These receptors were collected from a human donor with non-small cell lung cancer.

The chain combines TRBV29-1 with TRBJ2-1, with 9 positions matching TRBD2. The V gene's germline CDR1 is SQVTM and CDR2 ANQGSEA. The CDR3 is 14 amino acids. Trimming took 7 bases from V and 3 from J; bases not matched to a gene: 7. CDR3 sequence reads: CSGAASGNYNEQFF. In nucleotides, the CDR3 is TGCAGCGGAGCTGCTAGCGGGAACTACAATGAGCAGTTCTTC.

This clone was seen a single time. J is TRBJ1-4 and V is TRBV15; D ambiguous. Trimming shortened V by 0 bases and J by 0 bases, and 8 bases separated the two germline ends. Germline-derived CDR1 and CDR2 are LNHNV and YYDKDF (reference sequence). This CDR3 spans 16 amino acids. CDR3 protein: CATSRDSRSTNEKLFF. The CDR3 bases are TGTGCCACCAGCAGAGATAGTAGATCAACTAATGAAAAACTGTTTTTT.

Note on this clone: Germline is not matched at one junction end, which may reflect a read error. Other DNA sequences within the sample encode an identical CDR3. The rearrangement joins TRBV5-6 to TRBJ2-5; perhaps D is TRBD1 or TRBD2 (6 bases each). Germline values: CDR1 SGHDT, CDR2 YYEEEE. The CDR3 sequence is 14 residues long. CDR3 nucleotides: TGTGCCAGCAGCTTGTCTGCGGGACACGAGACTCAGTACTTC. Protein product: CASSLSAGHETQYF.

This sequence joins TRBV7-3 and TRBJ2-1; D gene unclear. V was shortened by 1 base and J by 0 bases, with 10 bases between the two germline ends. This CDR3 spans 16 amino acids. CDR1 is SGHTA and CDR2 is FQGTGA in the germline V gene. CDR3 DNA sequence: TGTGCCAGCAGCTTAAACCTTATGAGCTCCTACAATGAGCAGTTCTTC. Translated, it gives CASSLNLMSSYNEQFF.

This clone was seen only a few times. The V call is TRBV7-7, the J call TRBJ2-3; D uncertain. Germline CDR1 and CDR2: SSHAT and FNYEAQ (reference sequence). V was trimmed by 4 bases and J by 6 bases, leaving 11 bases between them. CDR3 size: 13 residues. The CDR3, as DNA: TGTGCCAGCAGCTATACCCAACGGGATACGCAGTATTTT. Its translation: CASSYTQRDTQYF. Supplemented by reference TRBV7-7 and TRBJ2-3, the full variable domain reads GAGVSQSPRYKVTKRGQDVTLRCDPISSHATLYWYQQALGQGPEFLTYFNYEAQPDKSGLPSDRFSAERPEGSISTLTIQRTEQRDSAMYRCASSYTQRDTQYFGPGTRLTVL.

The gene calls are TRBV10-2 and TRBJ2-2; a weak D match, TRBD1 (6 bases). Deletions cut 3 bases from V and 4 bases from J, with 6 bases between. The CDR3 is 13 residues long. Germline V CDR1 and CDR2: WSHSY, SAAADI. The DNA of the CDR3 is TGCGCCAGCAGTGAACAGGGCACCGGGGAGCTGTTTTTT. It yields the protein CASSEQGTGELFF.

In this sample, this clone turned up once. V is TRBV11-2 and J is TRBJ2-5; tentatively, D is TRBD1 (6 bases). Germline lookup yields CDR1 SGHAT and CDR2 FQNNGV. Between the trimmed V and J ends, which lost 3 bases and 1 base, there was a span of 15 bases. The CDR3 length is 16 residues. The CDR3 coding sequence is TGTGCCAGCAGCTTGGGTTGGGGGCGACGCCAAGAGACCCAGTACTTC. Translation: CASSLGWGRRQETQYF.

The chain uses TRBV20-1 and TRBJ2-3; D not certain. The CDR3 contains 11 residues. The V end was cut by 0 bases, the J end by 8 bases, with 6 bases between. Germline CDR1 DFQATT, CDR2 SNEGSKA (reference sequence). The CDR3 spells CSARDVVTQYF. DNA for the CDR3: TGCAGTGCTAGAGATGTGGTTACGCAGTATTTT.

The CDR3 region is CASSSGALTPINTIYF. Written as DNA, the CDR3 is TGCGCCAGCAGTAGCGGAGCCTTAACCCCCATAAACACCATATATTTT. The chain combines TRBV5-1 with TRBJ1-3, with D hard to call. The V gene lost 5 bases and the J gene lost 6 bases, with 21 bases spanning the gap. Germline loops: CDR1 SGHRS, CDR2 YFSETQ. The CDR3 runs to 16 residues. The complete variable domain, with remaining parts taken from reference TRBV5-1 and TRBJ1-3, reads KAGVTQTPRYLIKTRGQQVTLSCSPISGHRSVSWYQQTPGQGLQFLFEYFSETQRNKGNFPGRFSGRQFSNSRSEMNVSTLELGDSALYLCASSSGALTPINTIYFGEGSWLTVV.

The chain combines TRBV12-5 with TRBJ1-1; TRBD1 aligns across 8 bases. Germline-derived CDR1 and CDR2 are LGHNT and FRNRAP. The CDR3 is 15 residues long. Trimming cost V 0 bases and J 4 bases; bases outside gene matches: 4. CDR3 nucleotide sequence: TGTGCTAGTGGTTTGGTTGGGGACAGGATCACTGAAGCTTTCTTT. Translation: CASGLVGDRITEAFF.

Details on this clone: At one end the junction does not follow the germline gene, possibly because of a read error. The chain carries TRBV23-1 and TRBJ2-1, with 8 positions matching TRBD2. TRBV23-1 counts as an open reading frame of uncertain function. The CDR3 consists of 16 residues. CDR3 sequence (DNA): TGCGCCAGGAGTCGGAAAGGGGTAGCGGGACACCTGAAGCAGTTCTTC. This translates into CARSRKGVAGHLKQFF.

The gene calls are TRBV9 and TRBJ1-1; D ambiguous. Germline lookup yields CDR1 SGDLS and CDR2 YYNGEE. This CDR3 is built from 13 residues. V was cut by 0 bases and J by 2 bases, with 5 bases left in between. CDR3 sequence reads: CASSVDGNTEAFF. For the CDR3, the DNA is TGTGCCAGCAGCGTAGACGGAAACACTGAAGCTTTCTTT.

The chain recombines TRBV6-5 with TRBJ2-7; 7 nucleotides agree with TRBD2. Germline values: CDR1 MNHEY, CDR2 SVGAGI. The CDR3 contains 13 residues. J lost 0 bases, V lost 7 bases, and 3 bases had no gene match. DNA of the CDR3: TGTGCCAGCACCGGGAGGAGCTCCTACGAGCAGTACTTC. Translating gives CASTGRSSYEQYF.